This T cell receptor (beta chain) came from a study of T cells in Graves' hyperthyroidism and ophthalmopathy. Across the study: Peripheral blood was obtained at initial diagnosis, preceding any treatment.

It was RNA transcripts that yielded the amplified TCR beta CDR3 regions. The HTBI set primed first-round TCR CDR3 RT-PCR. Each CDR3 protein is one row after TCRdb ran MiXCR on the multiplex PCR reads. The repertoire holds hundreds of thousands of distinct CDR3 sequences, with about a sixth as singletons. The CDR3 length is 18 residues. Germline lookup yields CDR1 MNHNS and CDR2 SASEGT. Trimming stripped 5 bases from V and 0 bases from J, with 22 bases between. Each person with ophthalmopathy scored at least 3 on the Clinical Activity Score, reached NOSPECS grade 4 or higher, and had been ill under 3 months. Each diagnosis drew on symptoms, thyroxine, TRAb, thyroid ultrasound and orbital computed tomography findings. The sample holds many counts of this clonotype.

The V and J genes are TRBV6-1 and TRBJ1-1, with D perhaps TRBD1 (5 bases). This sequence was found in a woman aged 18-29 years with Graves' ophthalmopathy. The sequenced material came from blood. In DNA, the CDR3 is TGTGCCAGCAGTTACCGACGGGGGGGGGGTGGGATGAACACTGAAGCTTTCTTT. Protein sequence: CASSYRRGGGGMNTEAFF.